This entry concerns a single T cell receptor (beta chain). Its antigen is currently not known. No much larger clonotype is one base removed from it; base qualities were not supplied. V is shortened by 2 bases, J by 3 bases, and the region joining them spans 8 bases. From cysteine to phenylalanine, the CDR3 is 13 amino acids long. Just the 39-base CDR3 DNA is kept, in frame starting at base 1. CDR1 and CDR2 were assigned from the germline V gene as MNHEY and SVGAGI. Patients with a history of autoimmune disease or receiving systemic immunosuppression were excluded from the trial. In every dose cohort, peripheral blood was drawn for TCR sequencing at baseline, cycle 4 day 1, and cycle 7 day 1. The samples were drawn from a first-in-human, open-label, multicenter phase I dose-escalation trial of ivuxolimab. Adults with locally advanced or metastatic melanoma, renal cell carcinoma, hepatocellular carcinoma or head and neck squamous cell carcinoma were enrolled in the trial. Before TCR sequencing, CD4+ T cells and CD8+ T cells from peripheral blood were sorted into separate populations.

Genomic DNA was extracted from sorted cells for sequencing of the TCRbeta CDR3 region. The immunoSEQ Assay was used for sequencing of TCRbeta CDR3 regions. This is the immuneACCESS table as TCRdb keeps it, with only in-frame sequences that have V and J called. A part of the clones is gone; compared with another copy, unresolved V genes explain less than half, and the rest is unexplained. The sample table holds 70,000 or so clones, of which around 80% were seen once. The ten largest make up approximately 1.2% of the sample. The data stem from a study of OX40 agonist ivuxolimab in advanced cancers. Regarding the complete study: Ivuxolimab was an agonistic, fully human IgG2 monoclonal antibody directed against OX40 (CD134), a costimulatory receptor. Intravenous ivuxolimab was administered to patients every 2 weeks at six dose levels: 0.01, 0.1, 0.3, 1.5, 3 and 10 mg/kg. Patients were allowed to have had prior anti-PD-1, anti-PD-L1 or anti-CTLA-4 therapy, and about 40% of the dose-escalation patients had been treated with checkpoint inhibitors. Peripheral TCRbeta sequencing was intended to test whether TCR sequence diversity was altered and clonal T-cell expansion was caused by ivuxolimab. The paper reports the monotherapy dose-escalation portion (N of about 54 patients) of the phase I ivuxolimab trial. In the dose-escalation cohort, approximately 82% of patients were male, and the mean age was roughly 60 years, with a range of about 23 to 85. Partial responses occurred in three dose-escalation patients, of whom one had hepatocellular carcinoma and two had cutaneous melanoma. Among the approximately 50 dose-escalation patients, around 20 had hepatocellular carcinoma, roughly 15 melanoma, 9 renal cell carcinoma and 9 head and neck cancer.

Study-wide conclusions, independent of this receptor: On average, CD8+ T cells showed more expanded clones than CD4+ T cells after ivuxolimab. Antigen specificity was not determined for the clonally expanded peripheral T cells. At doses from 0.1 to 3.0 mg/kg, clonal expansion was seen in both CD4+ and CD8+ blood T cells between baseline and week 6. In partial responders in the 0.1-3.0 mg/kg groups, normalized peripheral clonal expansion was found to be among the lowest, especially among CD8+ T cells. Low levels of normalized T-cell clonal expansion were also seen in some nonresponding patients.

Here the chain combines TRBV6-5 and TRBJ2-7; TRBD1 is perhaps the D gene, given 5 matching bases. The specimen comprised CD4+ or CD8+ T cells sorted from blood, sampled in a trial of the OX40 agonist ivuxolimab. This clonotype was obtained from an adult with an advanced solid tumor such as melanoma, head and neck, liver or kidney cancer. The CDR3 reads CASSYRQYYEQYF. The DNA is TGTGCCAGCAGTTACAGACAGTACTACGAGCAGTACTTC.